This T cell receptor beta chain emerged from a study of graft-versus-host responses after intestinal transplantation. Clones were read by immunoSEQ multiplex PCR, and TCRdb kept only the in-frame ones, dropping some. The sample holds just under 100,000 clones, 75% to 95% seen once. V lost 1 base, J lost 4 bases, and 6 bases stayed unmatched. This CDR3 has 15 amino acids. From germline, CDR1 is MNHEY and CDR2 SVGAGI. Sequenced material: PBMCs, taken approximately 420 days after intestinal transplant. The chain is built from TRBV6-5 and TRBJ2-5, with 7 nucleotides matching TRBD2. The receptor was isolated from a human patient who received an intestinal transplant, so some T cells may come from the graft donor. The DNA for the CDR3 is TGTGCCAGCAGTTACTGGGGGGGGTATGGAGAGACCCAGTACTTC. Translating it yields CASSYWGGYGETQYF.